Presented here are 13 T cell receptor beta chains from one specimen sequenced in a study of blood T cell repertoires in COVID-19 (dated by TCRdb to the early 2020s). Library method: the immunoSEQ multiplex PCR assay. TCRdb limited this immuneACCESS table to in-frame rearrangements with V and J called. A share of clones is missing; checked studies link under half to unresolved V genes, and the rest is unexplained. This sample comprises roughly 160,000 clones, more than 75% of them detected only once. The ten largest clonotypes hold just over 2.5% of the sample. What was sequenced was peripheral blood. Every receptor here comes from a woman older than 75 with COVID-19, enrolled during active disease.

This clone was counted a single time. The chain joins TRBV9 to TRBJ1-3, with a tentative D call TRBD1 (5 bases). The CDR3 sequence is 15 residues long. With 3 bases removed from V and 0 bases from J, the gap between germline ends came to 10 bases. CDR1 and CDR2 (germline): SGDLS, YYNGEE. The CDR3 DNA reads TGTGCCAGCAGCGAGGGGTCTTTCTCTGGAAACACCATATATTTT. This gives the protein CASSEGSFSGNTIYF.

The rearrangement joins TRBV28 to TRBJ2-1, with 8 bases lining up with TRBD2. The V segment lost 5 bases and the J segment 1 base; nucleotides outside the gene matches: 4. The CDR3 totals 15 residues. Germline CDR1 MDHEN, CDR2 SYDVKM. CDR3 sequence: CASSPAGESYNEQFF. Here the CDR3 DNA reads TGTGCCAGCAGTCCAGCGGGAGAGTCCTACAATGAGCAGTTCTTC.

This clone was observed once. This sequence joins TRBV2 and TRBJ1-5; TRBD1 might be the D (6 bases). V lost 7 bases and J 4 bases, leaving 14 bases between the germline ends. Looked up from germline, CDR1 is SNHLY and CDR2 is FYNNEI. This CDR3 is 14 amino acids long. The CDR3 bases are TGTGCCAGCAAAGGGGGAGGGGGTAATCAGCCCCAGCATTTT. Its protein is CASKGGGGNQPQHF.

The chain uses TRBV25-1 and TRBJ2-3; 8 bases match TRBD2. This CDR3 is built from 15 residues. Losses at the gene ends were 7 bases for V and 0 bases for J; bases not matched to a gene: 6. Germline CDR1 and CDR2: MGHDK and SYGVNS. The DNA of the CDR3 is TGTGCCAGCACCCGAGCGGGGGCTAGCACAGATACGCAGTATTTT. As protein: CASTRAGASTDTQYF.

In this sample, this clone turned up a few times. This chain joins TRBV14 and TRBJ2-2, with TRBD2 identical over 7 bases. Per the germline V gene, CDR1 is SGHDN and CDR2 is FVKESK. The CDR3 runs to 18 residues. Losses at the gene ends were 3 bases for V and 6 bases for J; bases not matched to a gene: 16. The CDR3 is CASSQEPSAGNGPGELFF. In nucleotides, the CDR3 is TGTGCCAGCAGCCAGGAACCTTCAGCGGGAAATGGCCCCGGGGAGCTGTTTTTT.

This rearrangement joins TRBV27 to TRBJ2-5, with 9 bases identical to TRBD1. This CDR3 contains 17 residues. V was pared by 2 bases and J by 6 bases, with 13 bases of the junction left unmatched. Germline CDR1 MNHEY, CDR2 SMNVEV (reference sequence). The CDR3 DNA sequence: TGTGCCAGCAGTTTAATCCCTAAGACAGGGGGGAAAAAGACCCAGTACTTC. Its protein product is CASSLIPKTGGKKTQYF.

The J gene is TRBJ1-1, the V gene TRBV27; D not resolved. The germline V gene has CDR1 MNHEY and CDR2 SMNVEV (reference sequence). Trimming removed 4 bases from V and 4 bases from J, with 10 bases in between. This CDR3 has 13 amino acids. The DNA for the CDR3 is TGTGCCAGCAGTTCAGGAGGAAGCACTGAAGCTTTCTTT. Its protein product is CASSSGGSTEAFF.

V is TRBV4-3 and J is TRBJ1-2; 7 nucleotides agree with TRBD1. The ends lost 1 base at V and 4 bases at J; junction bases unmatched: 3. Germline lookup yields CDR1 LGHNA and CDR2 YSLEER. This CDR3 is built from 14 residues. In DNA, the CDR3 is TGCGCCAGCAGCCAAGGACAGGGAGGCTATGGCTACACCTTC. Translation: CASSQGQGGYGYTF.

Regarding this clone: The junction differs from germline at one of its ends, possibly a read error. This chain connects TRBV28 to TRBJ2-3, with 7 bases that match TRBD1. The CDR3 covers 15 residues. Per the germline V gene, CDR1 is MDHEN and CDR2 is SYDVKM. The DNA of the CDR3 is TGTGCCACCAGTTTACAGGGGTTGCGCACAGATACGCAGTATTTT. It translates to CATSLQGLRTDTQYF.

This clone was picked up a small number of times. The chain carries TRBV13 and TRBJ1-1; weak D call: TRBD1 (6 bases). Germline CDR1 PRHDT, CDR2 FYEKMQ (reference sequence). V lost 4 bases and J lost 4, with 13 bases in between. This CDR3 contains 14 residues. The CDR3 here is CASSSYQGTTEAFF. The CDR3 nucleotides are TGTGCCAGCAGCTCGTACCAGGGGACCACTGAAGCTTTCTTT. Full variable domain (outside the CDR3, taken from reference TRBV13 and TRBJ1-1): AAGVIQSPRHLIKEKRETATLKCYPIPRHDTVYWYQQGPGQDPQFLISFYEKMQSDKGSIPDRFSAQQFSDYHSELNMSSLELGDSALYFCASSSYQGTTEAFFGQGTRLTVV.

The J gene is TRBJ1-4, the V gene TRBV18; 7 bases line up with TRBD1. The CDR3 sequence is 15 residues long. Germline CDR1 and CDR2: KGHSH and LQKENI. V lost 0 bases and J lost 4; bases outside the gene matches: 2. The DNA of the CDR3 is TGTGCCAGCTCACCACCGAACAGGGGTAATGAAAAACTGTTTTTT. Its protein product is CASSPPNRGNEKLFF.

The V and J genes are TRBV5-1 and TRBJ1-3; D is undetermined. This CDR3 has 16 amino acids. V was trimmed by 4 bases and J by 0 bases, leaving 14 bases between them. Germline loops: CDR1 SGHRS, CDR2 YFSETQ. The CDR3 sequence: CASSASRGLSGNTIYF. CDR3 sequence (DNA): TGCGCCAGCAGCGCCTCCCGAGGGCTCTCTGGAAACACCATATATTTT.

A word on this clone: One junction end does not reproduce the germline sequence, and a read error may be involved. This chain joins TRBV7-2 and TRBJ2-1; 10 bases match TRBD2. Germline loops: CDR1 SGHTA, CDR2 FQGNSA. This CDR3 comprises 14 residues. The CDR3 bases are TGTGCCAGCAACTTACTAGCGGGATCGTCTGAGCAGTTCTTC. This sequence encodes CASNLLAGSSEQFF.